Below, one T cell receptor beta chain is given with its context. Antigen unknown. The PCR used 60 Vbeta and 13 Jbeta primers. TCRdb's copy holds only in-frame clones and misses some; the assay was immunoSEQ multiplex PCR. The profile shows 60,000 to 75,000 clones, around four fifths of them singletons. These data come from a study of cytomegalovirus exposure and HLA in healthy donors. Study-level findings and limits: A classifier reportedly called cytomegalovirus status with high sensitivity and specificity. Later, an analysis found that common viral pathogens appeared to be linked with several of the most significant clusters.

This CDR3 region has 16 residues. The V gene's germline CDR1 is MGHRA and CDR2 YSYEKL. Material: PBMCs. The chain couples TRBV4-1 to TRBJ2-5; 8 bases fit TRBD2. Matching the DNA end better, TRBJ2-7 makes the J call doubtful. The source is a woman in her 30s in good health and CMV-seronegative. The CDR3 sequence is CASSRAPGLDAYEQYF. The CDR3 DNA reads TGCGCCAGCAGCCGGGCGCCGGGACTAGATGCCTACGAGCAGTACTTC.